These 15 T cell receptor beta chains were all obtained from the same sample, sequenced in a study of blood T cell repertoires in COVID-19. The table came from immunoSEQ multiplex PCR; TCRdb's copy has only in-frame clones and leaves some out. The table shows 200,000 to 300,000 clones, with 75% to 85% occurring only once. The sample was peripheral blood. These TCRs come from a woman at least 80 years old with COVID-19, enrolled during active disease.

The chain combines TRBV28 with TRBJ2-4; TRBD2 matches 11 bases. Trimming removed 5 bases from V and 4 bases from J; junction bases left unmatched: 4. Germline CDR1 is MDHEN and CDR2 is SYDVKM. The CDR3 is 15 residues long. The CDR3 nucleotides are TGTGCCAGCAGTACCCGACTAGCGGGAAAAAACATTCAGTACTTC. Protein: CASSTRLAGKNIQYF.

In its sample, this clone was seen a few times. V usage is TRBV5-5 and J usage is TRBJ2-7, with TRBD1 matching 7 bases. Germline values: CDR1 SGHKS, CDR2 YYEKEE (reference sequence). V shed 3 bases, J shed 7 bases, and the junction held 16 bases outside the gene matches. The CDR3 runs to 16 residues. CDR3 DNA: TGTGCCAGCAGCTCTCCGGGACAGCCTCTTCCACGAGAGCAGTACTTC. Amino acid sequence: CASSSPGQPLPREQYF.

This clone has just one count. The sample has other DNA sequences that encode this CDR3 too. The V call is TRBV28, the J call TRBJ1-2; TRBD1 matches at 9 bases. This CDR3 comprises 12 residues. Germline-derived CDR1 and CDR2 are MDHEN and SYDVKM. With V trimmed by 8 bases and J by 5 bases, 3 bases remained unmatched. The CDR3, as DNA: TGTGCCAGCTCCGGGACAGGGTATGGCTACACCTTC. Translated, it gives CASSGTGYGYTF.

This clone was recorded once. This sequence joins TRBV7-3 and TRBJ1-2; 8 bases agree with TRBD1. CDR3 size: 14 residues. J lost 4 bases, V lost 5 bases, and 6 bases had no gene match. CDR1 is SGHTA and CDR2 is FQGTGA in the germline V gene. The CDR3 coding sequence is TGTGCCAGCAGCCCCAGGCAGGGGGCCTATGGCTACACCTTC. Protein product: CASSPRQGAYGYTF.

This chain joins TRBV12-3 or TRBV12-4 and TRBJ2-1; perhaps TRBD1 as D (5 bases). The CDR3 has 12 residues. Trimming shortened V by 6 bases and J by 9 bases, and 12 bases separated the two germline ends. The CDR3 bases are TGTGCCAGCAGCTCGGAAGGGGTTGAGCAGTTCTTC. Its protein is CASSSEGVEQFF.

The rearrangement links TRBV6-5 to TRBJ1-1, with D unresolved. Trimming stripped 2 bases from V and 4 bases from J, with 5 bases between. Germline V gene lookup returns CDR1 MNHEY and CDR2 SVGAGI. The CDR3 sequence is 12 residues long. The CDR3 protein is CASSYRVTEAFF. Here the CDR3 DNA reads TGTGCCAGCAGTTACCGGGTCACTGAAGCTTTCTTT.

A remark on this clone: Other DNA variants within this sample encode the same CDR3. The CDR3 nucleotides are TGCGCCAGCAGCTTGGGACAGGGCGCCTATGGCTACACCTTC. Translating it yields CASSLGQGAYGYTF. V and J are TRBV5-1 and TRBJ1-2; 7 nucleotides match TRBD1. The germline V gene has CDR1 SGHRS and CDR2 YFSETQ. This CDR3 region has 14 residues. The V and J ends lost 0 bases and 4 bases, in that order; junction bases with no gene match: 3.

There are a few counts of this clone. The chain recombines TRBV6-5 with TRBJ2-7; D might be TRBD1 (5 bases). The germline CDR1 and CDR2 sequences are MNHEY and SVGAGI. V dropped 6 bases and J dropped 2 bases, with 17 bases sitting between them. This CDR3 region has 15 residues. Here the CDR3 reads CASRQTPTGTYEQYF. The CDR3 coding sequence is TGTGCCAGCAGGCAAACACCCACAGGTACCTACGAGCAGTACTTC.

V and J are TRBV10-1 and TRBJ1-1; 7 bases agree with TRBD1. J gave up 6 bases and V 7 bases, and 8 bases lay outside the gene matches. The CDR3 has 13 residues. Germline V gene lookup returns CDR1 WNHNN and CDR2 SYGVQD (reference sequence). The CDR3 DNA reads as TGCGCCAGCAAGTCGACAGGGCTTTCTGAAGCTTTCTTT. Its translation: CASKSTGLSEAFF.

The V gene is TRBV7-2, the J gene TRBJ2-7; the match to TRBD2 covers 10 bases. Germline-derived CDR1 and CDR2 are SGHTA and FQGNSA. With 5 bases clipped from V and 5 bases from J, the junction kept 6 bases outside the gene matches. The CDR3 consists of 14 residues. The CDR3, as DNA: TGTGCCAGCAGCCCACGACTAGCGGGCAACGAGCAGTACTTC. Residues: CASSPRLAGNEQYF.

The rearrangement uses TRBV19 and TRBJ2-2, with TRBD1 as a possible D gene (5 bases). The CDR3 length is 15 residues. Germline V lookup: CDR1 LNHDA, CDR2 SQIVND (reference sequence). V shed 4 bases and J shed 5 bases, with 14 bases lying between them. In nucleotides, the CDR3 is TGTGCCAGTAGTAACGTCGCAGGGCTGACCGGGGAGCTGTTTTTT. Translating it yields CASSNVAGLTGELFF.

V and J are TRBV5-4 and TRBJ2-2; tentatively, D is TRBD1 (6 bases). The V gene's germline CDR1 is SGHNT and CDR2 YYREEE (reference sequence). The CDR3 totals 15 residues. Trimming stripped 4 bases from V and 1 base from J, with 11 bases between. CDR3 loop: CASSTDSMNTGELFF. As DNA, the CDR3 is TGTGCCAGCAGCACGGACAGTATGAACACCGGGGAGCTGTTTTTT.

Turning to this clone: A read error is possible here, since a much larger clone lies one base away. This sequence joins TRBV7-9 and TRBJ2-2; 7 nucleotides match TRBD1. This CDR3 contains 13 residues. J gave up 5 bases and V 4 bases, and 1 base lay outside the gene matches. The germline V gene has CDR1 SEHNR and CDR2 FQNEAQ (reference sequence). CDR3: CASSSTGTGELFF. Here the CDR3 DNA reads TGTGCCAGCAGCTCGACAGGGACCGGGGAGCTGTTTTTT.

The sample holds a few counts of this clone. J is TRBJ2-1 and V is TRBV30, with 11 positions matching TRBD2. CDR3 size: 15 residues. With 6 bases clipped from V and 10 bases from J, the junction kept 14 bases outside the gene matches. The germline V gene encodes CDR1 GTSNPN and CDR2 SVGIG (reference sequence). CDR3: CACSNSIGTSGEQFF. Here the CDR3 DNA reads TGTGCCTGCTCAAATTCAATCGGGACTAGCGGAGAGCAGTTCTTC. Variable domain in full (rest from reference TRBV30 and TRBJ2-1): SQTIHQWPATLVQPVGSPLSLECTVEGTSNPNLYWYRQAAGRGLQLLFYSVGIGQISSEVPQNLSASRPQDRQFILSSKKLLLSDSGFYLCACSNSIGTSGEQFFGPGTRLTVL.

V usage is TRBV27 and J usage is TRBJ1-5; D is ambiguous. The length of the CDR3 is 16 residues. Trimming left V 5 bases short and J 0 bases short, with 14 bases between. Per germline, CDR1 MNHEY and CDR2 SMNVEV (reference sequence). CDR3 protein: CASSPEVADSNQPQHF. As DNA, the CDR3 is TGTGCCAGCAGTCCGGAGGTGGCTGATAGCAATCAGCCCCAGCATTTT.